This entry describes one TCR beta chain. These data come from a study of blood T cell repertoires in COVID-19. V lost 5 bases to trimming and J lost 7 bases; unmatched junction nucleotides: 7. Germline CDR1 and CDR2: SEHNR and FQNEAQ (reference sequence). The CDR3 is 15 residues long. Clones were sequenced by immunoSEQ multiplex PCR, and TCRdb holds only the in-frame ones, with some missing. Of approximately 350,000 clones in the sample, roughly 90% were seen once. This clonotype originated in a woman in her 30s with COVID-19, enrolled during active disease. Specimen: peripheral blood. The chain is built from TRBV7-9 and TRBJ2-1; 11 bases agree with TRBD1. The DNA of the CDR3 is TGTGCCAGCAGCCCAAGGACAGGGGGCTGGAATGAGCAGTTCTTC. Its translation: CASSPRTGGWNEQFF.